In this sample, the clone carrying this TCR beta chain turned up many times. Antigen: not known. Attachment of unique molecular identifiers was made to individual cDNA molecules. Via MiXCR, TCRdb re-called the 5' RACE reads, giving one row per CDR3 protein. The data hold under 95,000 distinct CDR3 sequences, with approximately 12% observed a single time. The record originates from a study of early T cells in non-severe SARS-CoV-2 infection. Background on the study: The chains were unpaired, and the sequenced material was bulk RNA from unsorted whole blood. Study findings and constraints: VDJdb-based annotation leaned toward anti-spike CD8 responses and missed private and CD4 specificities.

The TCR was taken from an adult who was a healthcare worker with PCR-confirmed SARS-CoV-2 infection or an uninfected control (not recorded which). The material sequenced was whole blood.

The CDR3 nucleotides are TGTGCCCTCGCCCCTTCGGGGCTGTACAATGAGCAGTTCTTC. Protein product: CALAPSGLYNEQFF. The chain uses TRBV10-3 and TRBJ2-1; D may be TRBD1 or TRBD2 (5 bases each). The CDR3 runs 14 residues. Germline V gives CDR1 ENHRY, CDR2 SYGVKD. The germline V and J ends were trimmed by 11 bases and 4 bases, with 18 bases remaining between them.